The rows below give T cell receptor beta chains drawn from one sample of a study of CD8 T cells in ankylosing spondylitis. TCRdb ran MiXCR on the 5' RACE reads and lists one entry per CDR3 protein. This repertoire shows 500,000 or so distinct CDR3 sequences, less than 6% found once; its top ten account for roughly 3.2%. The material sequenced was blood, either unsorted or a sorted T cell fraction (not recorded which). The source is a male donor with ankylosing spondylitis. CDR3s leave out the opening cysteine and the closing phenylalanine or tryptophan. The order of the fields is clone size, V gene, CDR3 length, CDR3 protein. Only part of the rows carry a size: once, few, many, or a class if the clone is expanded.

>medium-sized|TRBV5-6|12
ASSFGGSHNEQF
>many|TRBV6-2/TRBV6-3|15
ASTTPGDRGQYYGYT
>many|TRBV29-1|12
SVSRQTMNTEAF
>many|TRBV5-1|15
ASSLLAGGLPYNEQF
>many|TRBV18|15
ASSLLEGGGNTGELF
>many|TRBV20-1|12
SAIAGQPNQPQH
>many|TRBV5-1|15
ASSLGQGLSSYNEQF
>-|TRBV20-1|13
SASFRARSLNEQF
>many|TRBV10-3|13
AISERDRSYNEQF
>many|TRBV20-1|13
SASASGRPSYEQY
>few|TRBV20-1|16
SAGGPRGTTGVGNIQY
>many|TRBV6-2/TRBV6-3|13
ASSTAGTKAYEQY
>many|TRBV4-3|11
ASSLLRGEKLF
>many|TRBV20-1|11
SANRGGANVLT
>many|TRBV20-1|12
SARPGQGTGELF
>many|TRBV7-2|11
ASSLQRLETQY
>many|TRBV5-4|15
ASSFRQFPLIENEQF
>many|TRBV20-1|12
SDRLAGGDYEQY